This is a list of T cell receptor beta chains from one sample in a study of T-cell memory formation after mild COVID-19. MiXCR, run by TCRdb on the 5' RACE reads, gives a single entry per CDR3 protein. The sample has fewer than 600,000 distinct CDR3 sequences, approximately 21% seen once; the top ten hold around 9.2%. The material sequenced was PBMCs or a T cell subset sorted from them (not recorded which). The receptors originated from an adult woman who had mild COVID-19 (a few samples of this study predate the infection). Cell type and time point are not known. The CDR3 runs from the conserved cysteine through the conserved F or W. The D gene is left open where the match is weak. The size entry is marked missing in some rows and otherwise reads once, few, many or a size class.

d_call: -
j_call: TRBJ2-7
v_call: TRBV4-3
clone_size: -
cdr3_aa: CASSQGTTGSYEQYF
cdr3_nt: TGCGCCAGCAGCCAAGGTACGACAGGCTCCTACGAGCAGTACTTC

d_call: -
j_call: TRBJ2-7
v_call: TRBV3-1
clone_size: few
cdr3_aa: CASSQGSVSYEQYF
cdr3_nt: TGTGCCAGCAGCCAAGGCTCTGTATCCTACGAGCAGTACTTC

d_call: -
j_call: TRBJ2-5
v_call: TRBV9
clone_size: -
cdr3_aa: CASSVRTGTRETQYF
cdr3_nt: TGTGCCAGCAGTGTTCGGACGGGAACTCGGGAGACCCAGTACTTC

d_call: TRBD1
j_call: TRBJ1-2
v_call: TRBV20-1
clone_size: -
cdr3_aa: CSARGQGVDYGYTF
cdr3_nt: TGCAGTGCTAGAGGACAGGGCGTCGACTATGGCTACACCTTC

d_call: -
j_call: TRBJ2-3
v_call: TRBV7-3
clone_size: many
cdr3_aa: CASSYSGSDTQYF
cdr3_nt: TGTGCCAGCAGCTATTCAGGGTCAGATACGCAGTATTTT

d_call: -
j_call: TRBJ1-5
v_call: TRBV11-2
clone_size: few
cdr3_aa: CASSPGSINQPQHF
cdr3_nt: TGTGCCAGCAGCCCCGGATCAATCAATCAGCCCCAGCATTTT

d_call: -
j_call: TRBJ1-5
v_call: TRBV24-1
clone_size: few
cdr3_aa: CATSDSDTINQPQHF
cdr3_nt: TGTGCCACCAGTGATTCGGACACAATCAATCAGCCCCAGCATTTT

d_call: -
j_call: TRBJ1-1
v_call: TRBV20-1
clone_size: -
cdr3_aa: CSASFGERNTEAFF
cdr3_nt: TGCAGTGCTAGTTTCGGGGAGCGGAACACTGAAGCTTTCTTT

d_call: TRBD1
j_call: TRBJ2-7
v_call: TRBV24-1
clone_size: few
cdr3_aa: CATSDSGGPERNEQYF
cdr3_nt: TGTGCCACCAGTGATTCAGGGGGTCCTGAGAGGAACGAGCAGTACTTC

d_call: -
j_call: TRBJ2-3
v_call: TRBV5-1
clone_size: -
cdr3_aa: CASSSSTLIDTQYF
cdr3_nt: TGCGCCAGCAGCTCCTCAACCTTAATAGATACGCAGTATTTT

d_call: TRBD2
j_call: TRBJ2-1
v_call: TRBV5-1
clone_size: -
cdr3_aa: CASSLVVGTSRTYNEQFF
cdr3_nt: TGCGCCAGCAGCTTGGTAGTAGGGACTAGCCGAACCTACAATGAGCAGTTCTTC

d_call: -
j_call: TRBJ2-1
v_call: TRBV29-1
clone_size: few
cdr3_aa: CSVDANNEQFF
cdr3_nt: TGCAGCGTTGACGCCAACAATGAGCAGTTCTTC

d_call: -
j_call: TRBJ2-1
v_call: TRBV14
clone_size: -
cdr3_aa: CASSHLDLPHEQFF
cdr3_nt: TGTGCCAGCAGCCATTTGGACCTACCCCATGAGCAGTTCTTC

d_call: -
j_call: TRBJ1-3
v_call: TRBV7-7
clone_size: -
cdr3_aa: CASSPLGRAGGNTIYF
cdr3_nt: TGTGCCAGCAGCCCCCTTGGCCGGGCAGGTGGAAACACCATATATTTT

d_call: -
j_call: TRBJ1-2
v_call: TRBV30
clone_size: -
cdr3_aa: CAWIGKFGGYTF
cdr3_nt: TGTGCCTGGATCGGGAAATTCGGGGGCTACACCTTC

d_call: TRBD2
j_call: TRBJ2-5
v_call: TRBV5-1
clone_size: few
cdr3_aa: CASSIGGAETQYF
cdr3_nt: TGCGCCAGCAGCATCGGGGGGGCGGAGACCCAGTACTTC

d_call: -
j_call: TRBJ1-5
v_call: TRBV29-1
clone_size: -
cdr3_aa: CSVVTGSGQPQHF
cdr3_nt: TGCAGCGTGGTTACAGGGTCTGGTCAGCCCCAGCATTTT

d_call: TRBD1
j_call: TRBJ2-5
v_call: TRBV25-1
clone_size: -
cdr3_aa: CASTGTGQETQYF
cdr3_nt: TGTGCCAGCACAGGGACAGGACAAGAGACCCAGTACTTC

d_call: -
j_call: TRBJ2-7
v_call: TRBV5-1
clone_size: -
cdr3_aa: CASSSGLGYEQYF
cdr3_nt: TGCGCCAGCAGCTCGGGCTTGGGCTACGAGCAGTACTTC

d_call: -
j_call: TRBJ2-3
v_call: TRBV30
clone_size: -
cdr3_aa: CAWSSESSTDTQYF
cdr3_nt: TGTGCCTGGAGTAGCGAATCTAGCACAGATACGCAGTATTTT